Sequencing of this T cell receptor (beta chain) was carried out in a study of cytomegalovirus exposure and HLA in healthy donors. Study-wide context: Around 180 million T cells yielded roughly 120 million unique TCR beta sequences in earlier analysis.

The CDR3 is 14 amino acids. V lost 2 bases, J lost 5 bases, and 14 bases lay in between. Germline V lookup: CDR1 GTSNPN, CDR2 SVGIG (reference sequence). The PCR contained 60 Vbeta and 13 Jbeta primers. TCRdb keeps only in-frame clones here, not all; method: immunoSEQ multiplex PCR. The sample includes fewer than 110,000 clones. A word on this clone: The antigen is not known.

Study-wide points: Other equally common chains were less clonally expanded than HLA-associated TCR beta chains, a later analysis showed. What TCR beta sequences reportedly achieved was accurate prediction of HLA-A and HLA-B alleles in most subjects. Despite most TCR sequences being rare, some public TCRs occurred in many donors.

This chain joins TRBV30 and TRBJ2-3, with D tentatively TRBD1 (5 bases). The receptor was derived from a man aged 40-49 years in good health and CMV-seronegative. Sequencing was done on a sample of PBMCs. The DNA of the CDR3 is TGTGCCTGGAGTAAATGGCAGGGTAGAGATACGCAGTATTTT. Residues: CAWSKWQGRDTQYF.